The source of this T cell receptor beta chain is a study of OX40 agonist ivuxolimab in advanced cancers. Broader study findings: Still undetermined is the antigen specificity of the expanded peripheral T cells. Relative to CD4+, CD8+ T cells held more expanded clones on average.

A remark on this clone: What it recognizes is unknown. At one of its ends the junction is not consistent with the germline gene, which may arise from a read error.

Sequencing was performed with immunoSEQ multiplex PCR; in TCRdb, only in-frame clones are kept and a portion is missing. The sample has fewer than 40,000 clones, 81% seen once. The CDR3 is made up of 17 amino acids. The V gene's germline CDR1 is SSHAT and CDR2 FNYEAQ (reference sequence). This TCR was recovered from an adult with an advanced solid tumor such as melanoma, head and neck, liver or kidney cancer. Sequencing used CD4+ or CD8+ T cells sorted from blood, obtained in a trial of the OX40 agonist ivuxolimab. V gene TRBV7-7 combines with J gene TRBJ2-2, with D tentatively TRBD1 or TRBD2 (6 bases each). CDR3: CASSLEVAGGSGGELFF. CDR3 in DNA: TGTGCTAGCAGCTTAGAAGTGGCCGGGGGCTCGGGCGGGGAGCTGTTTTTT.